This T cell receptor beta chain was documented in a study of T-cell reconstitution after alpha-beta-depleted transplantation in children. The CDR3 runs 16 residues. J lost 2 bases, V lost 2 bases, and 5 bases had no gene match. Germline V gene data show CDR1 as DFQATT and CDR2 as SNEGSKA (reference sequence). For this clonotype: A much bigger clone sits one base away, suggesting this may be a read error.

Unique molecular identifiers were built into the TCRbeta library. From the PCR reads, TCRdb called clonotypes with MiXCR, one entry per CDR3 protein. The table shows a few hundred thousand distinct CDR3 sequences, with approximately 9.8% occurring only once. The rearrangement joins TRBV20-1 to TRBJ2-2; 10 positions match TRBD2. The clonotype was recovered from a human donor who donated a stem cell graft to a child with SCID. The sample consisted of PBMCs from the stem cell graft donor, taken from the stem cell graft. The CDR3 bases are TGCAGTGCTAGAAAAGGGACTAGCGAAAACACCGGGGAGCTGTTTTTT. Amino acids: CSARKGTSENTGELFF.